The sequence of this T cell receptor (beta chain) was determined in a study of Tregs in tolerant kidney transplant recipients (dated by TCRdb to between 2018 and 2020). About the investigation overall: The study applied TCRbeta sequencing to find donor-specific regulatory T cells before combined kidney and bone marrow transplantation and then followed those same cells after transplant.

The sample holds a few counts of this clone. Its antigen is still unknown. Base quality data are lacking; no much larger clone is found one base away. Genomic DNA was extracted from sorted cells with the QIAGEN DNeasy Blood and Tissue Kit for TCRbeta CDR3 sequencing. High-throughput TCRbeta CDR3 sequencing was carried out commercially through immunoSEQ, with PCR amplification with bias correction and internal controls included. In the original analysis: Unique productive TCRbeta sequences were defined by CDR3 nucleotide sequence where primers matched, otherwise by CDR3 amino acid sequence with Vbeta and Jbeta genes. To correct sorting error, sequences shared between sorted populations at a frequency ratio of 2:1 or less were removed; the rest were assigned to the higher population. A sequence was defined as donor-reactive if the sequence was expanded at least 5-fold in CFSE-low cells compared with unstimulated cells and had a frequency of at least 0.01% in CFSE-low cells. Jensen-Shannon divergence calculated on the top 100 TCRbeta sequences ranked by frequency was used to measure repertoire divergence. For samples with multiple sequencing runs, sorting error was corrected separately for each run before the runs were pooled. Held by TCRdb, this immuneACCESS table contains in-frame sequences only and omits some clones. Under half of the omission traces to an unresolved V gene where checked; the cause of the rest is unknown. The V and J calls and clone size come from that table; D and trimming were worked out from the DNA. A total of about 22,000 clones appear in this sample, approximately 84% of them only once. The top ten hold roughly 23% of the sample.

Points the paper makes about the study in general: Because the study included only a small number of patients, the results must be confirmed in larger populations and under other immunosuppression protocols. Although technical replication error seemed to be minimal, the question of biological reproducibility was not addressed directly. PCR primers changed over time for some patients, so nucleotide-level comparison across those patients' samples was not possible. Expanding Tregs with activated donor B cells appeared to identify the most biologically relevant and donor-specific TCRbeta repertoire. Donor-specific Treg expansion exceeded global Treg expansion in tolerant patients, suggesting antigen-driven rather than nonspecific expansion.

The germline V gene encodes CDR1 SEHNR and CDR2 FQNEAQ (reference sequence). Counted from cysteine to phenylalanine, this CDR3 has 16 amino acids. The kept DNA is CDR3 alone, 48 bases in frame from the first base. Unmatched junction bases come to 10, with V trimmed by 5 bases and J by 4 bases. What this sample's time point label stands for: 6 months after combined kidney and bone marrow transplant. The transplants used related donors along with nonmyeloablative bone marrow transplantation, and in the human trials mixed chimerism was transient. Unstimulated Tregs (CD4+CD25+CD127-), CD4+ non-Tregs (CD4+CD25-), CD4 and CD8 cells were FACS-sorted from thawed PBMCs. The patients were a handful of recipients of combined kidney and bone marrow transplants from the ITN036ST trial, and samples were available only for these trial subjects. Healthy control blood was processed by Ficoll density gradient to PBMCs and cryopreserved; patient PBMCs were collected before and after transplant.

This material consisted of CD8+ T cells from blood (PBMCs), taken 6 months after the transplant. This receptor chain uses TRBV7-9 and TRBJ1-2; TRBD1 fits 10 bases in the junction. This sequence originates from a human patient who received a combined kidney and bone marrow transplant. After a transplant, the graft donor may have provided part of the T cells. The CDR3 region has the sequence CASSDRDRGHRYGYTF. Here is the DNA: TGTGCCAGCAGCGACCGTGACAGGGGGCATCGCTATGGCTACACCTTC.